This is a list of T cell receptor beta chains from one sample in a study of early T cells in non-severe SARS-CoV-2 infection. TCRdb recomputed calls from the 5' RACE reads with MiXCR, one row per CDR3 protein. Of around 60,000 distinct CDR3 sequences detected, about an eighth appear once; the ten largest clones hold around 4.3%. Source material: whole blood. These receptors were obtained from an adult who was a healthcare worker with PCR-confirmed SARS-CoV-2 infection or an uninfected control (not recorded which). Each CDR3 is given with its conserved first and last residue. Fields, in order: CDR3 protein, CDR3 DNA, J gene, clone size, V gene, D gene. The D gene is left open where the match is weak. Clone size is stated in some rows and not others, as once, few, many or a class when expanded.

CDR3 protein: CASTRTGGYGYTF
CDR3 DNA: TGTGCCAGCACCCGGACAGGGGGCTATGGCTACACCTTC
J gene: TRBJ1-2
clone size: few
V gene: TRBV6-5
D gene: TRBD1

CDR3 protein: CASSQDGSWGGEQYF
CDR3 DNA: TGTGCCAGCAGCCAAGACGGTTCATGGGGCGGCGAGCAGTACTTC
J gene: TRBJ2-7
clone size: NA
V gene: TRBV4-2
D gene: NA

CDR3 protein: CASSPRWALASYEQYF
CDR3 DNA: TGTGCCAGCAGCCCCCGTTGGGCCCTGGCCTCCTACGAGCAGTACTTC
J gene: TRBJ2-7
clone size: NA
V gene: TRBV12-3/TRBV12-4
D gene: NA

CDR3 protein: CASSFRNAGANVLTF
CDR3 DNA: TGTGCCAGCAGTTTCCGAAACGCCGGGGCCAACGTCCTGACTTTC
J gene: TRBJ2-6
clone size: many
V gene: TRBV6-6
D gene: NA

CDR3 protein: CAIQGPSNTGELFF
CDR3 DNA: TGTGCCATCCAGGGACCTTCGAACACCGGGGAGCTGTTTTTT
J gene: TRBJ2-2
clone size: many
V gene: TRBV6-2/TRBV6-3
D gene: NA

CDR3 protein: CASSTGQNSYEQYF
CDR3 DNA: TGCGCCAGCAGCACCGGACAGAATTCCTACGAGCAGTACTTC
J gene: TRBJ2-7
clone size: few
V gene: TRBV5-1
D gene: NA

CDR3 protein: CASSYSVTSGGAYTDTQYF
CDR3 DNA: TGTGCCAGCAGTTACTCGGTGACTAGCGGGGGGGCTTACACAGATACGCAGTATTTT
J gene: TRBJ2-3
clone size: NA
V gene: TRBV6-2/TRBV6-3
D gene: TRBD2

CDR3 protein: CASSPSSGGTDTQYF
CDR3 DNA: TGTGCCAGCAGCCCGTCTAGCGGAGGCACAGATACGCAGTATTTT
J gene: TRBJ2-3
clone size: NA
V gene: TRBV2
D gene: TRBD2

CDR3 protein: CSARDSDFLASPLHF
CDR3 DNA: TGCAGTGCTAGAGATAGCGACTTTTTAGCTTCACCCCTCCACTTT
J gene: TRBJ1-6
clone size: NA
V gene: TRBV20-1
D gene: NA

CDR3 protein: CASSPTSGQETQYF
CDR3 DNA: TGTGCCAGCAGCCCGACTAGCGGCCAAGAGACCCAGTACTTC
J gene: TRBJ2-5
clone size: many
V gene: TRBV9
D gene: TRBD2

CDR3 protein: CASSPKRTPDTQYF
CDR3 DNA: TGTGCCAGCAGCCCTAAGAGGACGCCTGATACGCAGTATTTT
J gene: TRBJ2-3
clone size: NA
V gene: TRBV11-3
D gene: NA

CDR3 protein: CASSQSPENIQYF
CDR3 DNA: TGTGCCAGCAGCCAATCACCCGAAAACATTCAGTACTTC
J gene: TRBJ2-4
clone size: NA
V gene: TRBV5-6
D gene: NA

CDR3 protein: CASSDSGLAGGLDTQYF
CDR3 DNA: TGTGCCAGCAGTGACTCGGGACTAGCGGGGGGCCTCGATACGCAGTATTTT
J gene: TRBJ2-3
clone size: many
V gene: TRBV2
D gene: TRBD2

CDR3 protein: CASTQGGPSSYEQYF
CDR3 DNA: TGTGCCAGCACCCAAGGGGGGCCTAGCTCCTACGAGCAGTACTTC
J gene: TRBJ2-7
clone size: few
V gene: TRBV7-6
D gene: NA

CDR3 protein: CASGQDKSSYNEQFF
CDR3 DNA: TGTGCCAGTGGACAGGACAAGAGCTCCTACAATGAGCAGTTCTTC
J gene: TRBJ2-1
clone size: NA
V gene: TRBV19
D gene: TRBD1

CDR3 protein: CASSVMASTDTQYF
CDR3 DNA: TGTGCCAGCAGCGTTATGGCTAGCACAGATACGCAGTATTTT
J gene: TRBJ2-3
clone size: NA
V gene: TRBV9
D gene: NA

CDR3 protein: CASSSDRWTYNSPLHF
CDR3 DNA: TGTGCCAGCAGCTCAGACAGGTGGACCTATAATTCACCCCTCCACTTT
J gene: TRBJ1-6
clone size: NA
V gene: TRBV27
D gene: NA

CDR3 protein: CASSLLAGGSYEQYF
CDR3 DNA: TGTGCCAGCAGCCTTCTAGCGGGGGGCTCCTACGAGCAGTACTTC
J gene: TRBJ2-7
clone size: NA
V gene: TRBV3-1
D gene: TRBD2

CDR3 protein: CASSTGQESRDEQYF
CDR3 DNA: TGTGCCAGCAGCACCGGACAGGAGAGTCGGGACGAGCAGTACTTC
J gene: TRBJ2-7
clone size: many
V gene: TRBV6-2/TRBV6-3
D gene: TRBD1

CDR3 protein: CASSERGGSGGDTQYF
CDR3 DNA: TGTGCCAGCAGTGAAAGGGGGGGAAGTGGTGGAGATACGCAGTATTTT
J gene: TRBJ2-3
clone size: few
V gene: TRBV6-1
D gene: NA

CDR3 protein: CASSSDRGATYNEQFF
CDR3 DNA: TGTGCCAGCAGCTCGGACAGGGGCGCCACCTACAATGAGCAGTTCTTC
J gene: TRBJ2-1
clone size: medium-sized
V gene: TRBV5-6
D gene: TRBD1

CDR3 protein: CASSPTVGTSVSGELFF
CDR3 DNA: TGCGCCAGCAGCCCGACGGTCGGGACTAGCGTTTCCGGGGAGCTGTTTTTT
J gene: TRBJ2-2
clone size: NA
V gene: TRBV4-3
D gene: TRBD2

CDR3 protein: CASSVAVNSPLHF
CDR3 DNA: TGTGCCAGCAGCGTCGCCGTTAATTCACCCCTCCACTTT
J gene: TRBJ1-6
clone size: NA
V gene: TRBV9
D gene: NA

CDR3 protein: CASSQVGLSSYNEQFF
CDR3 DNA: TGTGCCAGCAGCCAAGTGGGGTTGAGCTCCTACAATGAGCAGTTCTTC
J gene: TRBJ2-1
clone size: many
V gene: TRBV4-2
D gene: NA

CDR3 protein: CASSYRDRGPGQYF
CDR3 DNA: TGTGCCAGCAGCTACCGGGACAGGGGGCCGGGTCAGTACTTC
J gene: TRBJ2-7
clone size: few
V gene: TRBV6-5
D gene: TRBD1

CDR3 protein: CASSKGRGHSYEQYF
CDR3 DNA: TGTGCCAGCAGCAAAGGGCGGGGCCACTCCTACGAGCAGTACTTC
J gene: TRBJ2-7
clone size: few
V gene: TRBV21-1
D gene: NA

CDR3 protein: CASSLGRGWTEAFF
CDR3 DNA: TGTGCCAGCAGCTTAGGACGGGGATGGACTGAAGCTTTCTTT
J gene: TRBJ1-1
clone size: once
V gene: TRBV7-9
D gene: NA

CDR3 protein: CASSQAGFQETQYF
CDR3 DNA: TGTGCCAGCAGCCAAGCGGGATTCCAAGAGACCCAGTACTTC
J gene: TRBJ2-5
clone size: many
V gene: TRBV3-1
D gene: NA

CDR3 protein: CASSVAGPPGRGYTF
CDR3 DNA: TGTGCCAGCAGTGTGGCCGGGCCTCCGGGGAGGGGCTACACCTTC
J gene: TRBJ1-2
clone size: many
V gene: TRBV12-3/TRBV12-4
D gene: NA

CDR3 protein: CASSQEVSFDTEAFF
CDR3 DNA: TGTGCCAGCAGCCAAGAGGTCTCATTTGACACTGAAGCTTTCTTT
J gene: TRBJ1-1
clone size: many
V gene: TRBV3-1
D gene: NA

CDR3 protein: CASSYGQENTEAFF
CDR3 DNA: TGTGCCAGCAGTTACGGACAGGAAAACACTGAAGCTTTCTTT
J gene: TRBJ1-1
clone size: many
V gene: TRBV27
D gene: TRBD1

CDR3 protein: CASSPGDRGYEKLFF
CDR3 DNA: TGTGCCAGCAGTCCGGGGGACAGGGGGTACGAAAAACTGTTTTTT
J gene: TRBJ1-4
clone size: many
V gene: TRBV12-3/TRBV12-4
D gene: TRBD1